This record covers a single T cell receptor (beta chain). Its antigen has not been determined. No base-level quality is on record; no much larger clone is a single base apart. TCRbeta CDR3 regions were amplified from genomic DNA using the immunoSEQ Assay, a bias-controlled multiplex PCR. Concerning the study's data processing: The number of nucleated cells in each sample was estimated by amplification of reference gene primers within the assay. To quantify the absolute abundance of each unique TCRbeta CDR3 rearrangement, sequence reads were collapsed and filtered. For each sample, productive Simpson clonality was calculated as the square root of Simpson's diversity index across productive rearrangements. Held by TCRdb, this immuneACCESS table contains in-frame sequences only and omits some clones. Under half of the omission traces to an unresolved V gene where checked; the cause of the rest is unknown. V, J and clone size are taken as reported in that table, and D and trimming were inferred from the DNA itself. For this sample the table gives about 100,000 clones, of which roughly 80% were detected only once. Jointly, the top ten make up about an eighth of the sample.

The collaborating institutions used their own protocols to collect whole blood in K2EDTA tubes. For TCRbeta analysis, collaborator samples were shipped as frozen whole blood, as isolated PBMCs, or as DNA extracted from either sample type. This sample was included in a study of blood T cell repertoires in COVID-19 (dated by TCRdb to about 2020). Background on the whole study: Samples covering the acute and convalescent phases of COVID-19 were provided by collaborators in the United States, Italy and Spain. Sample metadata almost always included a de-identified subject ID, COVID-19 status, age in years and sex. The prospective study material was composed of cDNA or gDNA derived from T cells, B-cell-depleted T cells, or PBMCs. A freely available public database, intended as a resource for researchers studying the immune response to SARS-CoV-2, is where the repertoires were released. HLA class I and class II types, where available, came from metadata supplied by the sample provider rather than from assay-based typing. Deeply sampled blood TCRbeta repertoires from subjects exposed to, actively infected with, or recovered from COVID-19 were included in the dataset. The samples were drawn from the first 160 participants of the ongoing ImmuneRACE study and from 1,254 subjects provided by 6 global collaborators.

The research as a whole found: How much clinical and demographic metadata was included differed by source and by participant, and the metadata was provided uncurated.

This TCR was sampled from a man between 50 and 59 years old with active or convalescent COVID-19. Sequenced: peripheral blood.

The CDR3 protein is CASSVGGLAGGLQETQYF. The DNA sequence is TGTGCCAGCAGCGTAGGGGGACTAGCGGGAGGCCTACAAGAGACCCAGTACTTC. Recombination joined TRBV9 with TRBJ2-5; TRBD2 matches 15 bases in the middle. Trimming takes 0 bases off V and 2 bases off J; junction bases not matched to a gene: 5. From cysteine to phenylalanine, the CDR3 is 18 amino acids long. Only CDR3 DNA is held: 54 bases, read in frame from base 1. CDR1 and CDR2, looked up from the germline V gene, are SGDLS and YYNGEE.